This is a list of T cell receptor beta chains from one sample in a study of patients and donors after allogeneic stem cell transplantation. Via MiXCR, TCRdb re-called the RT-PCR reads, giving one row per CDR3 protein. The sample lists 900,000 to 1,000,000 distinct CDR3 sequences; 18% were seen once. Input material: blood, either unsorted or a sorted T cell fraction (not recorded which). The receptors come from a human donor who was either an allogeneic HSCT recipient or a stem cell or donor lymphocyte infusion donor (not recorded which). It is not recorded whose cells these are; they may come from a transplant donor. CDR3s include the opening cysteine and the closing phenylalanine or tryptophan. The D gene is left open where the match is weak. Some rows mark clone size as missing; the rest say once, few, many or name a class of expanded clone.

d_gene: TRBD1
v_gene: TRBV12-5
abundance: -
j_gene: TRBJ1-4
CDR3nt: TGTGCTAGTGAGGGACAGGGGAGTGAAAAACTGTTTTTT
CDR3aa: CASEGQGSEKLFF

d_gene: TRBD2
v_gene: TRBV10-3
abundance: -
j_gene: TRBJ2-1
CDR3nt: TGTGCCGCGGCGCGGGAGAATGAGCAGTTCTTC
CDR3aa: CAAARENEQFF

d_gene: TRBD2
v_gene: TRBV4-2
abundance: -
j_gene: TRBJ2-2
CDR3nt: TGTGCCAGCAGCCAAGTAGGACTAGCTGACTACACCGGGGAGCTGTTTTTT
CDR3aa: CASSQVGLADYTGELFF

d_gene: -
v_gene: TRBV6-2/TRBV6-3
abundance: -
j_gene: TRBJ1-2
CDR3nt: TGTGCCAGCAGTTACGGTGTCTTGGATGGCTACACCTTC
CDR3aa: CASSYGVLDGYTF

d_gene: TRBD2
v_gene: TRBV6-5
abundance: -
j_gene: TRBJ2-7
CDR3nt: TGTGCCAGCAGTTATTCTCCGGTCCCTAGCGGCTCCTACGAGCAGTACTTC
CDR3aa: CASSYSPVPSGSYEQYF

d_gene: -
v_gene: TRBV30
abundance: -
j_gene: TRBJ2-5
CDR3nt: TGTGCCTGGAAAGGACGGAGGCTGGAGACCCAGTACTTC
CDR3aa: CAWKGRRLETQYF

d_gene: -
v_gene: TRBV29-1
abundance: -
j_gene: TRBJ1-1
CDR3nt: TGCAGCGTTGAAGATCTCTGGGCAAACACTGAAGCTTTCTTT
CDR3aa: CSVEDLWANTEAFF

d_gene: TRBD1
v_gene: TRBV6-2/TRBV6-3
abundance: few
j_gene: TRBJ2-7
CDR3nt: TGTGCCAGCAGATCAGGGGGACCTCTCTACGAGCAGTACTTC
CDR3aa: CASRSGGPLYEQYF

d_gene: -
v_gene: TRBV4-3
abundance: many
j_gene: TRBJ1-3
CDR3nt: TGCGCCAGCAGCTACGGTTTAGGAAACACCATATATTTT
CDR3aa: CASSYGLGNTIYF

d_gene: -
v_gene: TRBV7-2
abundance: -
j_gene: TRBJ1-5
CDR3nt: TGTGCCAGCAGCTTAGACACGCTAAGAGGAGAAAGGGAGCATTTT
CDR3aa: CASSLDTLRGEREHF

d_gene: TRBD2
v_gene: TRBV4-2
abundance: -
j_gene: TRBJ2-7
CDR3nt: TGTGCCAGCAGCCAGTACGGACTAGTTGAGGACTACGAGCAGTACTTC
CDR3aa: CASSQYGLVEDYEQYF

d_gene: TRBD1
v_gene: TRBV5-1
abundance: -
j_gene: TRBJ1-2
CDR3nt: TGCGCCAGCAGCCTGGAGTGGGGACAGGGGGCTTATGGCTACACCTTC
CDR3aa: CASSLEWGQGAYGYTF

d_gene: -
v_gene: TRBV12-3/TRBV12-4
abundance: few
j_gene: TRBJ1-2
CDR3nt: TGTGCCAGCAGCCCCGGACAAAAGCGCGTCTATGGCTACACCTTC
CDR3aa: CASSPGQKRVYGYTF

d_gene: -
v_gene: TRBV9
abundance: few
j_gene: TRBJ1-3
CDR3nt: TGTGCCAGCAGCGCCGAGGGGGGGCCCTCTGGAAACACCATATATTTT
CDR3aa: CASSAEGGPSGNTIYF

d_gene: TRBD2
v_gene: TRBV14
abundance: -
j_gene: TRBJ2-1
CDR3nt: TGTGCCAGCAGCCAAATGGGGACTAGCTGGGACAATGAGCAGTTCTTC
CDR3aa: CASSQMGTSWDNEQFF

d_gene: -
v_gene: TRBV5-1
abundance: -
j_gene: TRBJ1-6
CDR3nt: TGCGCCAGCAGCTTCGCGTCGCGAAAGGATTCACCCCTCCACTTT
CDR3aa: CASSFASRKDSPLHF

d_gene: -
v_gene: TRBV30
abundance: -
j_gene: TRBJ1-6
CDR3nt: TGTGCCTGGGGGGGTTCACCCCTCCACTTT
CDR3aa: CAWGGSPLHF

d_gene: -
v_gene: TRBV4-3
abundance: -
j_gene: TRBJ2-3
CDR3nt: TGCGCCAGCAGCCAGGGGGAGGGGGCGGCTGATACGCAGTATTTT
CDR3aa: CASSQGEGAADTQYF

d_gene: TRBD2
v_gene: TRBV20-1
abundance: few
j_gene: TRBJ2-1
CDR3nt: TGCAGTGCTGCTAGCGGGGCCTACAATGAGCAGTTCTTC
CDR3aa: CSAASGAYNEQFF

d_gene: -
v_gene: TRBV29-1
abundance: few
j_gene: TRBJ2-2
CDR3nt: TGCAGCGTTGGGTCCGGGACCCCAATGAACACCGGGGAGCTGTTTTTT
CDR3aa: CSVGSGTPMNTGELFF

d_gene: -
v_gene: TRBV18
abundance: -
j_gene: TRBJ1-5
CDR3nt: TGTGCCAGCTCACCACTACAGGGTGTCGGCAATCAGCCCCAGCATTTT
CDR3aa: CASSPLQGVGNQPQHF

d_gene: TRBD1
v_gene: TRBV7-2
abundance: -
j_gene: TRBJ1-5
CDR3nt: TGTGCCAGCAGCTTAGAGACAGGGACAAATCAGCCCCAGCATTTT
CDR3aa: CASSLETGTNQPQHF

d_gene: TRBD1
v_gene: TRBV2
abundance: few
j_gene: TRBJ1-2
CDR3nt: TGTGCCAGCAGTGAGGGAGGGACAGGGAATGGCTACACCTTC
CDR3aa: CASSEGGTGNGYTF

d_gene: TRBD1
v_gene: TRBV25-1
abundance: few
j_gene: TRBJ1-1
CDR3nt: TGTGCCAGCAGTGGCCAGACAGGGGTGGACACTGAAGCTTTCTTT
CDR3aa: CASSGQTGVDTEAFF

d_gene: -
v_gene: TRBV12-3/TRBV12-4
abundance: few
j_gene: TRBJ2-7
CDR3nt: TGTGCCAGCAGTAAGGGACATGGACTCGAGCAGTATTTC
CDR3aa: CASSKGHGLEQYF

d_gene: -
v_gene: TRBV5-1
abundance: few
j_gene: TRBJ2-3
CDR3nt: TGCGCCAGCAGCTTGCGGTATCACACAGATACGCAGTATTTT
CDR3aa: CASSLRYHTDTQYF

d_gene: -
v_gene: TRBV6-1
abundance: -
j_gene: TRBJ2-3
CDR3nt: TGTGCCAGCAGGCCCACCGGGGGCAGCACAGATACGCAGTATTTT
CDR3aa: CASRPTGGSTDTQYF

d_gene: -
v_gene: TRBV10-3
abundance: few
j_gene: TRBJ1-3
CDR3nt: TGTGCCATCAGTGAGTCGGTTCGGAGCTCTGGAAACACCATATATTTT
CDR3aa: CAISESVRSSGNTIYF

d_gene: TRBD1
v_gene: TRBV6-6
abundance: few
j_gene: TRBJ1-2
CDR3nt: TGTGCCAGCAGTTACTCGGGACAGGGCGGCTACACCTTC
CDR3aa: CASSYSGQGGYTF

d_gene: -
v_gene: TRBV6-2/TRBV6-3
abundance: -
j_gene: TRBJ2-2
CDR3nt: TGTGCCAGCAGGATACAGGGACCGAACACCGGGGAGCTGTTTTTT
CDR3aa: CASRIQGPNTGELFF

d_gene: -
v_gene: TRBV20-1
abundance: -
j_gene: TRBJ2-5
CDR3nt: TGCAGTGCTAGAGTCTCCAAGACCCAGTACTTC
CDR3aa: CSARVSKTQYF

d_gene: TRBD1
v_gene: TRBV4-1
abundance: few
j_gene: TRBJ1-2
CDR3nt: TGCGCCAGCAGCCAAGGAGAAAGGCAGGGGGAGAGGGGTGGCTACACCTTC
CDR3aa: CASSQGERQGERGGYTF

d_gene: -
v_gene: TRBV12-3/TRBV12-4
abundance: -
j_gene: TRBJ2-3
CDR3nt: TGTGCCAGCAGGAACAGGATACGCACAGATACGCAGTATTTT
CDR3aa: CASRNRIRTDTQYF

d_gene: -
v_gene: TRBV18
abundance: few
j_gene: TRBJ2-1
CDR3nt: TGTGCCAGCTCACCACGCACTTACAATGAGCAGTTCTTC
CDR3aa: CASSPRTYNEQFF

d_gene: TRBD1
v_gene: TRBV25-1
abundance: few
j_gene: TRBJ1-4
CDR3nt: TGTGCCAGCAGGACAGGGGGCAGTGAAAAACTGTTTTTT
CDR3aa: CASRTGGSEKLFF

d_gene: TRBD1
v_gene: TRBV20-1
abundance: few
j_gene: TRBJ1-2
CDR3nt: TGCAGTGCTCAGGACAGGGGGCTCTATGGCTACACCTTC
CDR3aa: CSAQDRGLYGYTF

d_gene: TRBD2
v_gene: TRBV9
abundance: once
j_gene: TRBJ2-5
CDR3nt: TGTGCCAGCAGCACCCCCGGTCCGGGACTAGTGAAAGAGACCCAGTACTTC
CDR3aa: CASSTPGPGLVKETQYF

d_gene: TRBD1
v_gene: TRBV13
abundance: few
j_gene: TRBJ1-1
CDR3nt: TGTGCCAGCAGCACGGTGACAGGGCGGGCTTTCTTT
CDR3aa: CASSTVTGRAFF

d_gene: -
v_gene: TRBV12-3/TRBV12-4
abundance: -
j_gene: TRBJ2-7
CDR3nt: TGTGCCAGCAGGAAGACAGGATCCGTTAACTACGAGCAGTACTTC
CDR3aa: CASRKTGSVNYEQYF

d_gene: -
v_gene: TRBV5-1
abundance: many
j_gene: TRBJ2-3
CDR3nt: TGCGCCAGCAGCTTGCTGGCTCCCACAGATACGCAGTATTTT
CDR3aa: CASSLLAPTDTQYF

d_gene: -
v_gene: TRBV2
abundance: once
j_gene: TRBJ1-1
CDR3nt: TGTGCCAGCAAGCTGGGGAGAAACACTGAAGCTTTCTTT
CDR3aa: CASKLGRNTEAFF

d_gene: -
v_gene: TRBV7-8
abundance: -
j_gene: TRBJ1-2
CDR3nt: TGTGCCAGCAGCTTAGCGCCTAGTAACTATGGCTACACCTTC
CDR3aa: CASSLAPSNYGYTF

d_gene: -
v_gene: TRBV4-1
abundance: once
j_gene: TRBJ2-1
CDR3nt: TGCGCCAGCAACCCCACAGGGCGGCAGTACAATGAGCAGTTCTTC
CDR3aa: CASNPTGRQYNEQFF

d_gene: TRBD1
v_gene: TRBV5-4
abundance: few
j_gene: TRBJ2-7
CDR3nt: TGTGCCAGCAGTATCGGACAGGGTCAAAGCGAGCAGTACTTC
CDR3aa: CASSIGQGQSEQYF

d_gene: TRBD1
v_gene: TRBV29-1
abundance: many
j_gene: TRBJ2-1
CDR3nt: TGCAGCGTTGAGAGGACAGGCGTACGTGGTCAGCAGTTCTTC
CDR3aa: CSVERTGVRGQQFF

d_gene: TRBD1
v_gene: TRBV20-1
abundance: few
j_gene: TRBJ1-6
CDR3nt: TGCAGTGCTAGGGACAGGGGGTTCGTGCGCTCACCCCTCCACTTT
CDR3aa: CSARDRGFVRSPLHF

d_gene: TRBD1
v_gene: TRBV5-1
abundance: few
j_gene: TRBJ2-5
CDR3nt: TGCGCCAGCAGCGCCCTGGACAGGGACTACCAAGAGACCCAGTACTTC
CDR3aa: CASSALDRDYQETQYF

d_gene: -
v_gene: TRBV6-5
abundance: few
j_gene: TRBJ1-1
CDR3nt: TGTGCCAGCAGTTACCGCCACGGGACGAGTCAAGAAGCTTTCTTT
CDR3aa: CASSYRHGTSQEAFF

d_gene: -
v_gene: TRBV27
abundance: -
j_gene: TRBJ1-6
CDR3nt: TGTGCCAGCAGTTTTCGAAACTCACCCCTCCACTTT
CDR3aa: CASSFRNSPLHF

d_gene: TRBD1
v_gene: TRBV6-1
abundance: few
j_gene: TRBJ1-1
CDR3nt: TGTGCCAGCATTCCCGTGGGCAGGGGGGGAGTTCGGACTGAAGCTTTCTTT
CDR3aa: CASIPVGRGGVRTEAFF

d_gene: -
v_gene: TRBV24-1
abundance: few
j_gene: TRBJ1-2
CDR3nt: TGTGCCACCAGTGACGCAAACTATGGCTACACCTTC
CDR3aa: CATSDANYGYTF

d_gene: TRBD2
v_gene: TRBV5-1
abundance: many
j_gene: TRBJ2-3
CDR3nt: TGCGCCAGCAGCTTTCCAGCGGGAGGCTTAGATACGCAGTATTTT
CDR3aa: CASSFPAGGLDTQYF

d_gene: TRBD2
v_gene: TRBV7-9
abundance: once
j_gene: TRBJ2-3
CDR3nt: TGTGCCAGCGGCGAGCGGAGCGGGAAGCCAGATACGCAGTATTTT
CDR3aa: CASGERSGKPDTQYF

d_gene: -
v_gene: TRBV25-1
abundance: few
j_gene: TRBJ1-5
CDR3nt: TGTGCCAGCAGTGATACGTCAGGGGTCTTGGCTCCCCAGCATTTT
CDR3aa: CASSDTSGVLAPQHF